Presented here are 15 T cell receptor beta chains from one specimen sequenced in a study of sequential checkpoint blockade in melanoma. Assay: immunoSEQ multiplex PCR; the TCRdb copy retains only in-frame clones and omits some. Among some 14,000 clones listed, about four fifths were seen once. Treatment: randomized to nivolumab then ipilimumab (arm A) or the reverse (arm B). This material consisted of CD8+ T cells sorted from blood (inferred from file names), taken from a patient given nivolumab and ipilimumab in sequence. The receptors were sampled from a human donor with melanoma.

The chain couples TRBV9 to TRBJ1-3; the D gene is possibly TRBD1 (6 bases). The CDR3 extends over 13 amino acids. Germline V lookup: CDR1 SGDLS, CDR2 YYNGEE. The V gene lost 6 bases and the J gene lost 0 bases, with 7 bases spanning the gap. In DNA form, the CDR3 reads TGTGCCAGCACCAGGGGCTCTGGAAACACCATATATTTT. This gives the protein CASTRGSGNTIYF.

V and J are TRBV7-9 and TRBJ2-7; no reliable D call. With 5 bases removed from V and 4 bases from J, the gap between germline ends came to 15 bases. Germline-derived CDR1 and CDR2 are SEHNR and FQNEAQ (reference sequence). The CDR3 runs to 14 residues. The CDR3 DNA sequence: TGTGCCAGCAGCCCCCCCGGTCACCTATACGAGCAGTACTTC. This translates into CASSPPGHLYEQYF.

CDR3 nucleotide sequence: TGTGCCAGCAGCTCCCTCCCCGGGGTGAACAATCAGCCCCAGCATTTT. As protein: CASSSLPGVNNQPQHF. This chain joins TRBV7-6 and TRBJ1-5; D gene uncertain. Germline CDR1 reads SGHVS; CDR2 reads FNYEAQ. The CDR3 consists of 16 residues. Trimming removed 4 bases at V and 3 bases at J, with 16 bases between.

The chain links TRBV10-3 to TRBJ2-7; 7 positions agree with TRBD2. V gave up 3 bases and J gave up 3 bases; unmatched junction bases: 11. Germline assignment: CDR1 ENHRY and CDR2 SYGVKD. CDR3 length equals 16 residues. CDR3 in amino acids: CAISEPSEREDYEQYF. The CDR3 nucleotides read TGTGCCATCAGTGAACCCTCGGAGCGGGAAGACTACGAGCAGTACTTC.

The CDR3 nucleotides are TGTGCCAGCAGCTTAGGACTAGCGGCCTACGAGCAGTACTTC. This sequence encodes CASSLGLAAYEQYF. V usage is TRBV11-1 and J usage is TRBJ2-5, with 9 bases matching TRBD2. The J call may be wrong; the DNA end is better matched by TRBJ2-7. Germline values: CDR1 SGHAT, CDR2 FQDESV (reference sequence). The CDR3 is 14 amino acids.

The V gene is TRBV28, the J gene TRBJ2-3; 10 bases agree with TRBD2. Germline CDR1 is MDHEN and CDR2 is SYDVKM. J lost 2 bases, V lost 1 base, and 3 bases had no gene match. This CDR3 region has 16 residues. CDR3: CASSLSGTSDTDTQYF. The CDR3 nucleotides are TGTGCCAGCAGTTTATCCGGGACTAGCGACACAGATACGCAGTATTTT.

As DNA, the CDR3 is TGTGCCAGCAGCCCCCGGGACACCGACAGCTCCTACGAGCAGTACTTC. It codes for CASSPRDTDSSYEQYF. This chain links TRBV5-5 with TRBJ2-7; D may be TRBD1 (6 bases). Trimming removed 4 bases at V and 0 bases at J, with 17 bases between. This CDR3 contains 16 residues. Germline loops: CDR1 SGHKS, CDR2 YYEKEE (reference sequence).

This clone appeared a single time. V gene TRBV5-5 combines with J gene TRBJ2-7; TRBD2 matches 9 bases. V trimming: 5 bases; J trimming: 3 bases; junction bases outside the gene matches: 9. The CDR3 runs to 15 residues. From germline, CDR1 is SGHKS and CDR2 YYEKEE (reference sequence). CDR3 nucleotide sequence: TGTGCCAGCAGTCCGGGACTAGCTGTAGACTACGAGCAGTACTTC. Residues: CASSPGLAVDYEQYF.

The chain employs TRBV10-3 and TRBJ2-2; no definite D call. V shed 6 bases and J shed 2 bases, with 4 bases lying between them. Germline-derived CDR1 and CDR2 are ENHRY and SYGVKD. The CDR3 loop spans 12 amino acids. As DNA, the CDR3 is TGTGCCATCAGGGCAAACACCGGGGAGCTGTTTTTT. As protein: CAIRANTGELFF.

The gene calls are TRBV9 and TRBJ1-2, with 9 positions matching TRBD1. With 2 bases clipped from V and 6 bases from J, the junction kept 5 bases outside the gene matches. The CDR3 is made up of 14 amino acids. The germline V gene encodes CDR1 SGDLS and CDR2 YYNGEE. CDR3 residues: CASSVQQGADGYTF. The CDR3 nucleotides are TGTGCCAGCAGCGTCCAACAGGGGGCTGATGGCTACACCTTC.

The sample holds a few counts of this clone. The V and J genes are TRBV4-1 and TRBJ1-1; D is possibly TRBD1 (6 bases). This CDR3 spans 16 amino acids. Germline V gives CDR1 MGHRA, CDR2 YSYEKL. Deletions cut 3 bases from V and 0 bases from J, with 14 bases between. CDR3 protein: CASSHTEGVMNTEAFF. CDR3 in DNA: TGCGCCAGCAGCCATACTGAGGGGGTGATGAACACTGAAGCTTTCTTT.

The rearrangement joins TRBV5-1 to TRBJ2-2, with 8 bases fitting TRBD1. This CDR3 has 14 residues. V lost 7 bases and J lost 5; bases outside the gene matches: 7. Looked up from germline, CDR1 is SGHRS and CDR2 is YFSETQ. The CDR3 bases are TGCGCCAGCCGAGACAGGGGTTATACCGGGGAGCTGTTTTTT. Encoded protein: CASRDRGYTGELFF.

This clone was observed a single time. The J gene is TRBJ2-7, the V gene TRBV29-1, with D maybe TRBD2 (6 bases). The ends were cut back, 0 bases at V and 3 bases at J, with 12 bases in the middle. The CDR3 is 14 amino acids. Germline CDR1 reads SQVTM; CDR2 reads ANQGSEA. DNA of the CDR3: TGCAGCGTTGAAGATCGAAATAGCGGCTACGAGCAGTACTTC. Protein product: CSVEDRNSGYEQYF.

V is TRBV27 and J is TRBJ2-1; 12 positions agree with TRBD2. The germline gives CDR1 MNHEY, CDR2 SMNVEV (reference sequence). V lost 5 bases and J lost 4; bases outside the gene matches: 6. This CDR3 contains 16 residues. The CDR3: CASSARTSGVYNEQFF. DNA for the CDR3: TGTGCCAGCAGTGCCCGGACTAGCGGGGTTTACAATGAGCAGTTCTTC.

This clone was recorded only once. The chain employs TRBV19 and TRBJ2-5; TRBD1 might be the D (6 bases). Germline values: CDR1 LNHDA, CDR2 SQIVND (reference sequence). The CDR3 totals 16 residues. The V end was cut by 4 bases, the J end by 0 bases, with 15 bases between. The CDR3 DNA reads as TGTGCCAGTAGTAAACCCGGGACATCGTACCAAGAGACCCAGTACTTC. It is translated as CASSKPGTSYQETQYF.